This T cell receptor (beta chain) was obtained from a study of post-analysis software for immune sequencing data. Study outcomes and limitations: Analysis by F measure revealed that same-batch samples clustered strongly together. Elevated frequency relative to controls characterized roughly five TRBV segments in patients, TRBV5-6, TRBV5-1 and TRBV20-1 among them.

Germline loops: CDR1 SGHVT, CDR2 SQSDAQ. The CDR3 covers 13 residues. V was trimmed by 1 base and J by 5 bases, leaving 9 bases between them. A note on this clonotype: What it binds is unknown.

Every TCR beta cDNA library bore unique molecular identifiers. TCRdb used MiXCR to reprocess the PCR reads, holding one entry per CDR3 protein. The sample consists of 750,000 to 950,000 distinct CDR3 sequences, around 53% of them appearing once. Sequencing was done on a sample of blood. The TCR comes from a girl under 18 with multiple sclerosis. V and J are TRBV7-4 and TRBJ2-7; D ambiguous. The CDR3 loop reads CASSLESEHEQYF. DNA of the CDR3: TGTGCCAGCAGCTTAGAAAGTGAACACGAGCAGTACTTC.